The rows below give T cell receptor beta chains drawn from one sample of a study of T cell responses to AZD1222 COVID-19 vaccine. Assay used: immunoSEQ multiplex PCR; TCRdb lists only in-frame clones, some missing. This sample has over 110,000 clones; around 90% occur once, and the top ten carry 1.5% to 2%. The sequences come from peripheral blood, collected 28 days after the second AZD1222 dose. Every receptor here comes from an adult who received the AZD1222 COVID-19 vaccine. The conserved cysteine and the conserved F or W are not part of the CDR3 here.

cdr3_length	v_call	j_call	cdr3_aa
13	TRBV19	TRBJ2-1	ASSIGYSPQYEQF
13	TRBV5-4	TRBJ1-1	ASSWGIEGFTEAF
12	TRBV5-1	TRBJ1-1	ASSTSGPGTEAF
13	TRBV5-1	TRBJ2-6	ASSLESSGANVLT
10	TRBV12-3/TRBV12-4	TRBJ2-1	ASRPQGDEQF
11	TRBV5-6	TRBJ2-7	ASRLTGLYEQY
11	TRBV5-4	TRBJ2-3	ASSLAGSGAQY
13	TRBV7-7	TRBJ1-3	ASSLDDRAGNTIY
11	TRBV18	TRBJ2-1	ASSPRGQNEQF
11	TRBV4-3	TRBJ1-2	ASSQDGLSGYT
9	TRBV5-1	TRBJ2-1	ASRNHNEQF
17	TRBV28	TRBJ2-4	ASSFRPLSESLAKNIQY
10	TRBV5-4	TRBJ1-2	ASRRQGRGYT
14	TRBV27	TRBJ1-1	ASSLIKGHQNTEAF
16	TRBV10-3	TRBJ2-3	AISESLRQGRSTDTQY
14	TRBV7-2	TRBJ2-1	ASSRRLAGSYNEQF
9	TRBV20-1	TRBJ2-7	SAPSPYEQY
11	TRBV11-2	TRBJ1-1	ASSLQGGTEAF
11	TRBV12-3/TRBV12-4	TRBJ1-5	ASNSGHNQPQH
12	TRBV7-9	TRBJ1-2	ASSFPGTDYGYT
14	TRBV6-2/TRBV6-3	TRBJ2-7	ASSSMLGYPNYEQY
13	TRBV27	TRBJ1-6	ASSFNSMYNSPLH
14	TRBV13	TRBJ1-5	ASSSRLLGVNQPQH
13	TRBV19	TRBJ1-2	ASSILTGTNYGYT
13	TRBV7-3	TRBJ2-1	ASSSRDRGINEQF
15	TRBV19	TRBJ1-5	ASNPSRGRPANQPQH
11	TRBV29-1	TRBJ1-4	SALTGPGEKLF
10	TRBV19	TRBJ1-1	ASNRGNTEAF
10	TRBV29-1	TRBJ1-1	SVGGHDLEAF
13	TRBV11-3	TRBJ2-1	ASSLEGGSNYEQF
13	TRBV5-4	TRBJ1-6	ASSSIDRDNSPLH
10	TRBV11-1	TRBJ1-1	ASSLVGDEAF
10	TRBV29-1	TRBJ1-2	SVGGQGNGYT
14	TRBV2	TRBJ1-4	ASRPTGILGSEKLF
12	TRBV29-1	TRBJ2-3	SVDRVDSTDTQY
13	TRBV7-6	TRBJ2-7	ASSLAVRGFHEQY
11	TRBV27	TRBJ2-3	ASAGLAADTQY
12	TRBV13	TRBJ2-1	ASSPGLADNEQF
12	TRBV11-3	TRBJ2-1	ASSPGLAYNEQF
13	TRBV2	TRBJ2-3	ATSPNGGVGDTQY
12	TRBV14	TRBJ1-2	ASSQEGGGYGYT
12	TRBV14	TRBJ1-5	ASSRTGTVGPQH
12	TRBV28	TRBJ1-1	ASSLLGLNTEAF
13	TRBV18	TRBJ1-1	ASSPRTGPNTEAF
14	TRBV6-5	TRBJ2-1	ASSYWEGRGRNEQF
12	TRBV4-1	TRBJ1-3	ASSAPGAGNTIY
12	TRBV2	TRBJ1-3	ASSEPPAGNTIY
13	TRBV6-2/TRBV6-3	TRBJ2-1	ASSSLAGPYNEQF
10	TRBV24-1	TRBJ1-1	ATSDRGTEAF
12	TRBV5-4	TRBJ1-1	ASSPWLVNTEAF
11	TRBV5-4	TRBJ1-5	ASSVRGNQPQH
12	TRBV6-5	TRBJ2-1	ASRSDGNYNEQF
12	TRBV9	TRBJ1-1	ASSLQVDNTEAF
11	TRBV10-3	TRBJ1-3	AISESGGNTIY
12	TRBV9	TRBJ1-6	ASSQDRDNSPLH
13	TRBV6-4	TRBJ2-1	ASSRDRGYSMEQF
11	TRBV11-2	TRBJ1-1	ASSLDRGAEAF
14	TRBV6-5	TRBJ1-2	ASSYNAQGVNYGYT